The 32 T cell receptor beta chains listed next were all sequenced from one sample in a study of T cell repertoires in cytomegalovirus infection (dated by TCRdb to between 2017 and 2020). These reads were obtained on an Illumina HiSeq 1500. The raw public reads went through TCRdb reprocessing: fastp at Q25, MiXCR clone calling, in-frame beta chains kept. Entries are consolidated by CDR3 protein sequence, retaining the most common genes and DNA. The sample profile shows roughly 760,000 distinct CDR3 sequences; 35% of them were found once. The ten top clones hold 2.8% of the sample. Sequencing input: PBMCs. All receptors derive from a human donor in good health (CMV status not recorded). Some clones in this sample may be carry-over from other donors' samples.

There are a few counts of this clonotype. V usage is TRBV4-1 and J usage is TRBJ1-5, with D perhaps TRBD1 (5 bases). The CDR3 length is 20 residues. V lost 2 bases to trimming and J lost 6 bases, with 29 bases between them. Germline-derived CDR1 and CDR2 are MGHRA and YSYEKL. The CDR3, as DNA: TGCGCCAGCAGCCAAAGAGGAACCGGTCAGGGCGCCTTACCGGGTCAGCCCCAGCATTTT. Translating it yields CASSQRGTGQGALPGQPQHF.

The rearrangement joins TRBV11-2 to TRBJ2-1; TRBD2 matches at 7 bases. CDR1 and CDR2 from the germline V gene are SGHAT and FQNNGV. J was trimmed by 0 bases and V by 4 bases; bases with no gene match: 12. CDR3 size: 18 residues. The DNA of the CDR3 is TGTGCCAGCAGCTCAGGGAGGGGTATTCAGCTCTCCTACAATGAGCAGTTCTTC. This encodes CASSSGRGIQLSYNEQFF.

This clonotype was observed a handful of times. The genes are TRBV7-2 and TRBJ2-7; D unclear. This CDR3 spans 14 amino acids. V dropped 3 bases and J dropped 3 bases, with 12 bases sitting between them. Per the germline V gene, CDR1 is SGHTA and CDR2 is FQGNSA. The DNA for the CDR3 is TGTGCCAGCAGCTTGGGCTCCCGAGACTACGAGCAGTACTTC. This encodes CASSLGSRDYEQYF.

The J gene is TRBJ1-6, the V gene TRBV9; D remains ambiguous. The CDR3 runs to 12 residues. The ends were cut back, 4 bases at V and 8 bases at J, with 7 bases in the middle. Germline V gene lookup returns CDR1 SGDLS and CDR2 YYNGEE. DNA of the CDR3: TGTGCCAGCAGCTCCTCGGATTCACCCCTCCACTTT. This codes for CASSSSDSPLHF. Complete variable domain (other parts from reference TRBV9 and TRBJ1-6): DSGVTQTPKHLITATGQRVTLRCSPRSGDLSVYWYQQSLDQGLQFLIQYYNGEERAKGNILERFSAQQFPDLHSELNLSSLELGDSALYFCASSSSDSPLHFGNGTRLTVT.

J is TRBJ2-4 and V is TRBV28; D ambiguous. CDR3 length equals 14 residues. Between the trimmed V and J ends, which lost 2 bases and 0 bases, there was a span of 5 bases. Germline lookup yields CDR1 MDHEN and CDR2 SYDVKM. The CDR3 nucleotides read TGTGCCAGCAGTTTAAATCTAGCCAAAAACATTCAGTACTTC. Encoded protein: CASSLNLAKNIQYF.

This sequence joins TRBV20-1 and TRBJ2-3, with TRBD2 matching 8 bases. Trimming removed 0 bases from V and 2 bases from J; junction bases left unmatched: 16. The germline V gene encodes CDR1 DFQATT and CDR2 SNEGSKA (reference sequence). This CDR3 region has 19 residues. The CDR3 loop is CSARDFSRRAGVNTDTQYF. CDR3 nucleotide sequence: TGCAGTGCTAGAGATTTTTCGCGGCGAGCGGGAGTCAACACAGATACGCAGTATTTT.

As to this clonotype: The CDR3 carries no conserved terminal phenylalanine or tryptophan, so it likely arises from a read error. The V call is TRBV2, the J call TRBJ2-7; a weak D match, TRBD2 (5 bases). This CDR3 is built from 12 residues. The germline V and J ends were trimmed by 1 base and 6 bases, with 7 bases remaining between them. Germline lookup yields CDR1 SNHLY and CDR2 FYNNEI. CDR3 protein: CASSEGGREQYL. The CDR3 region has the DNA TGTGCCAGCAGTGAAGGAGGGCGCGAGCAGTACTTA.

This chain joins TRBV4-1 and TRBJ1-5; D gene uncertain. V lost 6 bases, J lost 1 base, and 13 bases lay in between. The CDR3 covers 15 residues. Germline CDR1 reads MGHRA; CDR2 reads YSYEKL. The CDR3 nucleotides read TGCGCCAGCAGTCCTCTTAGGGTGAGCAATCAGCCCCAGCATTTT. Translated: CASSPLRVSNQPQHF.

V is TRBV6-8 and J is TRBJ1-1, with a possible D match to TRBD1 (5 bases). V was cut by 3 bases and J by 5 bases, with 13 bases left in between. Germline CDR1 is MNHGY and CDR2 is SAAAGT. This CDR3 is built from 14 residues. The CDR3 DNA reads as TGTGCCAGCAGTTATGGGGGGGGTTGGACTGAAGCTTTCTTT. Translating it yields CASSYGGGWTEAFF.

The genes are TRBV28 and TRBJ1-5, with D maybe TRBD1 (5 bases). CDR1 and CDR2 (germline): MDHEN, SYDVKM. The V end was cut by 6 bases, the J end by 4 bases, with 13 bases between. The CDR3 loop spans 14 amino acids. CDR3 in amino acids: CASSFRERNQPQHF. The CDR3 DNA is TGTGCCAGCAGCTTCAGGGAGCGGAATCAGCCCCAGCATTTT.

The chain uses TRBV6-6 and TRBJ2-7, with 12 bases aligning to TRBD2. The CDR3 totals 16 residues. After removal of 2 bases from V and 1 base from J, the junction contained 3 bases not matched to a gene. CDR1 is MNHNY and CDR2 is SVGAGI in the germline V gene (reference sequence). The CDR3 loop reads CASSYLAGGPSYEQYF. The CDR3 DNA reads TGTGCCAGCAGTTACCTAGCGGGAGGGCCGTCCTACGAGCAGTACTTC.

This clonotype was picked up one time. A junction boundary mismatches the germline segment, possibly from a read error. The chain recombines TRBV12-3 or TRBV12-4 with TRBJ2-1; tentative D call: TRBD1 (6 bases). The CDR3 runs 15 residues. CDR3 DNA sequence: TGTGCCAGCACCTCGACAGGATTGACTCCCGGTGAGCAGTTATTC. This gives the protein CASTSTGLTPGEQLF.

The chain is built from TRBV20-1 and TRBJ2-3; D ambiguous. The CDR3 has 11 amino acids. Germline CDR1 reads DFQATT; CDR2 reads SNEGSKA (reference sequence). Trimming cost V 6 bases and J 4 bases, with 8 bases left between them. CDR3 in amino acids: CSAVRSDTQYF. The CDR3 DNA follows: TGCAGTGCCGTTCGGTCAGATACGCAGTATTTT.

The CDR3 DNA reads TGTGCCAGCAGCCCGGACAGGGCCTCCCGTCCTAACACCATATATTTT. Translated, it gives CASSPDRASRPNTIYF. J is TRBJ1-3 and V is TRBV12-3 or TRBV12-4; 8 bases align to TRBD1. J gave up 7 bases and V 6 bases, and 14 bases lay outside the gene matches. This CDR3 comprises 16 residues.

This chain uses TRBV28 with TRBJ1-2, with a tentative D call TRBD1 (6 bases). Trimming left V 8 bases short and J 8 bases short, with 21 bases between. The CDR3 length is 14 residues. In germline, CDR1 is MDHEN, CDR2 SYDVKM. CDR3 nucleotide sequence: TGTGCCAGCGCCCTTTGGGGGCGCACGGAGGGCTACACCTTC. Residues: CASALWGRTEGYTF.

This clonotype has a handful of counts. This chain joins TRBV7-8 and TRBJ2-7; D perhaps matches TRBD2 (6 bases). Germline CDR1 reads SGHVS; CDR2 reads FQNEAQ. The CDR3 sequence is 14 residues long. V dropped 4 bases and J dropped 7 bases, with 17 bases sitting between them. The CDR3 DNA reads TGTGCCAGCAGCTCAACTAGCCCGGGGAGGGAGCAGTACTTC. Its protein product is CASSSTSPGREQYF. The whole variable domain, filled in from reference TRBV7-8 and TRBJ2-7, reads GAGVSQSPRYKVAKRGQDVALRCDPISGHVSLFWYQQALGQGPEFLTYFQNEAQLDKSGLPSDRFFAERPEGSVSTLKIQRTQQEDSAVYLCASSSTSPGREQYFGPGTRLTVT.

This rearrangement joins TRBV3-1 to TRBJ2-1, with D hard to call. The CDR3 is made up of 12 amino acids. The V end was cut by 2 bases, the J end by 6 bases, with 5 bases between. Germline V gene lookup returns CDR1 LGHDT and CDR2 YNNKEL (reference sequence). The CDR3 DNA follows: TGTGCCAGCAGCCAATATCGCAATGAGCAGTTCTTC. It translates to CASSQYRNEQFF.

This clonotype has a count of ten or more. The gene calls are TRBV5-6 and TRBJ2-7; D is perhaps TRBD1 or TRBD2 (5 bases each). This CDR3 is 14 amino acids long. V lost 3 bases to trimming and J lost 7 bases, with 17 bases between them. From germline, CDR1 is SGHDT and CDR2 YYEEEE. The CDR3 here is CASSSRDGGREQYF. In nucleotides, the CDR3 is TGTGCCAGCAGCTCCCGGGACGGCGGTCGGGAGCAGTACTTC.

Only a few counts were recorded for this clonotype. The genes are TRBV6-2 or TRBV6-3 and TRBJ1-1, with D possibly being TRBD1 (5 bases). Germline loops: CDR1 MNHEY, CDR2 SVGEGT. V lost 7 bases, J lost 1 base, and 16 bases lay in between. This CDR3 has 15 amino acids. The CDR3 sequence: CASNVGGLGNTEAFF. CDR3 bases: TGTGCCAGCAACGTCGGGGGTTTGGGGAACACTGAAGCTTTCTTT.

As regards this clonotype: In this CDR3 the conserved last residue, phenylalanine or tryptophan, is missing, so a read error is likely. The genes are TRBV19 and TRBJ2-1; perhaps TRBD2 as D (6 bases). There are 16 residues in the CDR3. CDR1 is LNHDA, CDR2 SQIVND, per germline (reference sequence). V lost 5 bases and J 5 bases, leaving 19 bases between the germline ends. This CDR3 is CASSALRKRAHNEQFL. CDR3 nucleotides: TGTGCCAGTAGTGCCCTCAGGAAGCGGGCCCACAATGAGCAGTTCTTA.

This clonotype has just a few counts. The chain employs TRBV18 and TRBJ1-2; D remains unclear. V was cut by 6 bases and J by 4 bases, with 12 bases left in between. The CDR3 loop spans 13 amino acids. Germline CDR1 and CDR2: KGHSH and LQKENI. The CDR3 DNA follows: TGTGCCAGCTCCCAACGACAAGTCTATGGCTACACCTTC. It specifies CASSQRQVYGYTF.

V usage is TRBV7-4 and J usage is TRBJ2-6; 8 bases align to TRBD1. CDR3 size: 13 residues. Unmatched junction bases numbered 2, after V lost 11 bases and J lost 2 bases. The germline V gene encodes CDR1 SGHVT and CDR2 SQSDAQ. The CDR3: CAGQGTGANVLTF. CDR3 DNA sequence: TGTGCCGGACAGGGTACTGGGGCCAACGTCCTGACTTTC.

This CDR3 is CASRQTGELFF. CDR3 DNA sequence: TGTGCCAGCCGGCAGACCGGGGAGCTGTTTTTT. The gene calls are TRBV6-5 and TRBJ2-2; D gene unclear. CDR3 length: 11 amino acids. In germline, CDR1 is MNHEY, CDR2 SVGAGI. Deletions cut 8 bases from V and 5 bases from J, with 6 bases between.

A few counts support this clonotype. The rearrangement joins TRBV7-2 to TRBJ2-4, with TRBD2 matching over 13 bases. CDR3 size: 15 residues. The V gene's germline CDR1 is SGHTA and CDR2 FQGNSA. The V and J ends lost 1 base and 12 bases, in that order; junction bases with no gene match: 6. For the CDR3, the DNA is TGTGCCAGCAGCTTAGAACTAGCGGGGGGGGGTACTCAGTACTTC. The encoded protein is CASSLELAGGGTQYF.

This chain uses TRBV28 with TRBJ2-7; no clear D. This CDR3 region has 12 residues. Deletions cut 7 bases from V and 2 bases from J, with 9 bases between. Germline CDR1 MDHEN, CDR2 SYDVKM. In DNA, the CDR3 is TGTGCCAGCAAACTCGGGCCCTACGAGCAGTACTTC. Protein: CASKLGPYEQYF.

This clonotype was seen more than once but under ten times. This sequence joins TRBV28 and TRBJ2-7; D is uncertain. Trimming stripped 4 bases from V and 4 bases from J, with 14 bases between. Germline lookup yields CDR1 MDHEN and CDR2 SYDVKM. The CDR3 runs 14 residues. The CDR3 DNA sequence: TGTGCCAGCAGTTATAAGGTTGGAAGGTACGAGCAGTACTTC. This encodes CASSYKVGRYEQYF.

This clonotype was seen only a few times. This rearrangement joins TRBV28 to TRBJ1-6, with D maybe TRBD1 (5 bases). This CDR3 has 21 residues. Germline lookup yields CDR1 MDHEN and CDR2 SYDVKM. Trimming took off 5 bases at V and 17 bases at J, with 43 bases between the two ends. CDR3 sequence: CASSRPQGALVGAVNNSPVHF. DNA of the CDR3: TGTGCCAGCAGTCGGCCCCAGGGTGCCTTGGTCGGGGCCGTCAATAATTCACCGGTCCACTTT.

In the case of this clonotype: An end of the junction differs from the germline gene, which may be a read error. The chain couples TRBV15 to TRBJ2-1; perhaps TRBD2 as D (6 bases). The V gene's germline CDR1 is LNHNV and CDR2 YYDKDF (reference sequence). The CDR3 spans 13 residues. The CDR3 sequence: CVTSRDKVTRGVF. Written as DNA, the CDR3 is TGTGTCACCAGCAGAGATAAGGTGACTAGAGGGGTCTTC.

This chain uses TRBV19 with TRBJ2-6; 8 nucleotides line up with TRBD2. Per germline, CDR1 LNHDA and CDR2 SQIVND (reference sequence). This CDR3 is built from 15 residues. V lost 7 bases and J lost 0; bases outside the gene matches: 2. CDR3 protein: CASTGGSSGANVLTF. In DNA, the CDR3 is TGTGCCAGTACGGGAGGGAGCTCTGGGGCCAACGTCCTGACTTTC.

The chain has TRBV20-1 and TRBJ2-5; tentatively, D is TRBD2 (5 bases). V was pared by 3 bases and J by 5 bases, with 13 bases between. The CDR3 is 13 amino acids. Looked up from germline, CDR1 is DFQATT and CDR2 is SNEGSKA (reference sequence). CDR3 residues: CSASPLTGETQYF. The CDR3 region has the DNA TGCAGTGCTAGTCCCCTCACGGGGGAGACCCAGTACTTC.

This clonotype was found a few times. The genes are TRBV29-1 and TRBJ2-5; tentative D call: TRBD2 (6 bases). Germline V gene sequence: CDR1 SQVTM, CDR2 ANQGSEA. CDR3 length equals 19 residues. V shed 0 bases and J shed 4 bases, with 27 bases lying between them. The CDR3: CSVEDWGEGSGVGVETQYF. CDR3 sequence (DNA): TGCAGCGTTGAAGATTGGGGAGAAGGGTCGGGGGTCGGTGTAGAGACCCAGTACTTC.

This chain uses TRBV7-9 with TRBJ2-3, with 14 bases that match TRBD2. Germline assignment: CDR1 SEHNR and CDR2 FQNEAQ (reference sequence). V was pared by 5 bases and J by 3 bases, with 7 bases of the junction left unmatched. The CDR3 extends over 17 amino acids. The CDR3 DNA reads TGTGCCAGCAGCCCCCCGGGACTAGCGGGAGCTACAGATACGCAGTATTTT. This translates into CASSPPGLAGATDTQYF.